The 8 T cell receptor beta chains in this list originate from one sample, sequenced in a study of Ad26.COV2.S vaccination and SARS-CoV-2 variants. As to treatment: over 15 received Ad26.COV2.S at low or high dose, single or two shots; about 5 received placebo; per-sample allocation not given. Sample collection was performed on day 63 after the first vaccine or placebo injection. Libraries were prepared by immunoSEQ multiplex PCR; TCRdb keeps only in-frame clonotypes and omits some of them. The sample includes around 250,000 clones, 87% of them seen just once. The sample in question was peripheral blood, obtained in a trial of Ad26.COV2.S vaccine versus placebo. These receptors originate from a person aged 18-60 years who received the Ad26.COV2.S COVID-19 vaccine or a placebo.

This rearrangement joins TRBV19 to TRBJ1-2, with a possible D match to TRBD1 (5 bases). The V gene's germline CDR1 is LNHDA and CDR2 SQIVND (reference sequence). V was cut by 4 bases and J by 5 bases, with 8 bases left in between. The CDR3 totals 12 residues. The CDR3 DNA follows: TGTGCCAGTAGTAGACAGACTTATGGCTACACCTTC. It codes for CASSRQTYGYTF. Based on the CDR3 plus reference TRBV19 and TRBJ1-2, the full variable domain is DGGITQSPKYLFRKEGQNVTLSCEQNLNHDAMYWYRQDPGQGLRLIYYSQIVNDFQKGDIAEGYSVSREKKESFPLTVTSAQKNPTAFYLCASSRQTYGYTFGSGTRLTVV.

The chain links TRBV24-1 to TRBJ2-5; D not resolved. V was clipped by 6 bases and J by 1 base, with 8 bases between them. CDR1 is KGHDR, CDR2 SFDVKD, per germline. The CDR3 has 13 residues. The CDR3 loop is CATSTVPQETQYF. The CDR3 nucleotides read TGTGCCACCAGTACAGTGCCCCAAGAGACCCAGTACTTC.

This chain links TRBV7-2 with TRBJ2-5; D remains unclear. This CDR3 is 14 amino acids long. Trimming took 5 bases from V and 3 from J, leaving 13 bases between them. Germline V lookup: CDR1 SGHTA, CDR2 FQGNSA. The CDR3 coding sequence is TGTGCCAGCAGCCCCTACCTCTCTAAAGAGACCCAGTACTTC. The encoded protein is CASSPYLSKETQYF.

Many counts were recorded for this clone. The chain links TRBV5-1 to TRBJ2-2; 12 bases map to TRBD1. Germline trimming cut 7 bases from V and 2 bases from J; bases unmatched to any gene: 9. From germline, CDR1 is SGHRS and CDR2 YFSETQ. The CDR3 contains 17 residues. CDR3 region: CASGPGQGARNTGELFF. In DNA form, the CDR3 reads TGCGCCAGCGGCCCGGGACAGGGGGCGAGAAACACCGGGGAGCTGTTTTTT. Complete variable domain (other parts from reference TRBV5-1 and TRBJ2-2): KAGVTQTPRYLIKTRGQQVTLSCSPISGHRSVSWYQQTPGQGLQFLFEYFSETQRNKGNFPGRFSGRQFSNSRSEMNVSTLELGDSALYLCASGPGQGARNTGELFFGEGSRLTVL.

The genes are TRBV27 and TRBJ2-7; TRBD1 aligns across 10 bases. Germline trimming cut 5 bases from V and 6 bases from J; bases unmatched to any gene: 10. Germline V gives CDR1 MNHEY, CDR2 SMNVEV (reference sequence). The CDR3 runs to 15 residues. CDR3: CASSGLLGQGSEQYF. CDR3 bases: TGTGCCAGCAGTGGACTCCTGGGACAGGGGAGCGAGCAGTACTTC.

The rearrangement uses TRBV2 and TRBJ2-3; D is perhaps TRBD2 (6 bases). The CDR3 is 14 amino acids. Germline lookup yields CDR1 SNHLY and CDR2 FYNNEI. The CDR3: CAGRRAGSTDTQYF. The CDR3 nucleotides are TGTGCTGGGCGAAGGGCGGGAAGCACAGATACGCAGTATTTT.

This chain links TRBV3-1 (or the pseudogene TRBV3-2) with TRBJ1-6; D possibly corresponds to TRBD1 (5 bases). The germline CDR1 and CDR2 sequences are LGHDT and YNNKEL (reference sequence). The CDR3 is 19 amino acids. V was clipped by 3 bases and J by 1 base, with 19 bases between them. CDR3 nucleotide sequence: TGTGCCAGCAGCCACCCCCGGGACGCAGCGGGATCCTATAATTCACCCCTCCACTTT. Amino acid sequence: CASSHPRDAAGSYNSPLHF.

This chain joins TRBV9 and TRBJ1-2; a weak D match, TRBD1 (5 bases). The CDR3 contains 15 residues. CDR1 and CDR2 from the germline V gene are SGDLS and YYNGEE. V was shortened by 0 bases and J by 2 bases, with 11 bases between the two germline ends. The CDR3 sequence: CASSVDVGENYGYTF. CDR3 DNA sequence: TGTGCCAGCAGCGTAGATGTGGGGGAGAACTATGGCTACACCTTC. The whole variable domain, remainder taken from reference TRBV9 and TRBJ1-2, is DSGVTQTPKHLITATGQRVTLRCSPRSGDLSVYWYQQSLDQGLQFLIQYYNGEERAKGNILERFSAQQFPDLHSELNLSSLELGDSALYFCASSVDVGENYGYTFGSGTRLTVV.